The 10 T cell receptor beta chains below were found in one sample sequenced in a study of T cells in Graves' hyperthyroidism and ophthalmopathy. Regions amplified from RNA transcripts were the TCR beta CDR3 regions. TCR CDR3 underwent first-round RT-PCR with the HTBI primer set. TCRdb used MiXCR to reprocess the multiplex PCR reads, holding one entry per CDR3 protein. The table shows roughly 570,000 distinct CDR3 sequences, with approximately 14% occurring only once. The sequencing sample was made of blood. The receptors were gathered from a woman aged 30 to 39 with Graves' hyperthyroidism.

In its sample, this clonotype was seen a few times. The chain carries TRBV7-3 and TRBJ2-2; TRBD2 aligns across 7 bases. J lost 7 bases, V lost 4 bases, and 18 bases had no gene match. The CDR3 covers 18 residues. The V gene's germline CDR1 is SGHTA and CDR2 FQGTGA. CDR3 region: CASSSYSRAGSGSGELFF. The CDR3 DNA reads as TGTGCCAGCAGCTCCTACTCCCGAGCGGGATCGGGGAGCGGGGAGCTGTTTTTT.

This clonotype came up a few times. The chain employs TRBV7-9 and TRBJ1-2, with 7 bases that match TRBD1. CDR1 and CDR2 (germline): SEHNR, FQNEAQ (reference sequence). The CDR3 loop spans 15 amino acids. V shed 5 bases and J 4 bases; nucleotides not matched to a gene: 10. The CDR3 here is CASSVGDRLTYGYTF. The CDR3 coding sequence is TGTGCCAGCAGCGTCGGGGACAGACTTACCTATGGCTACACCTTC.

This clonotype occurred many times. This chain uses TRBV20-1 with TRBJ2-5; D possibly uses TRBD1 or TRBD2 (6 bases each). The ends were cut back, 0 bases at V and 7 bases at J, with 18 bases in the middle. The length of the CDR3 is 15 residues. Germline CDR1 DFQATT, CDR2 SNEGSKA (reference sequence). This CDR3 reads CSARDPGGRRGTQYF. CDR3 sequence (DNA): TGCAGTGCTAGAGATCCTGGGGGGCGGAGAGGGACCCAGTACTTC.

This clonotype appeared many times. The V call is TRBV7-2, the J call TRBJ1-2; D possibly corresponds to TRBD1 (5 bases). CDR1 is SGHTA and CDR2 is FQGNSA in the germline V gene. The germline V and J ends were trimmed by 1 base and 3 bases, with 21 bases remaining between them. This CDR3 is 18 amino acids long. CDR3 amino acids: CASSLGYRLGLGDYGYTF. The CDR3 bases are TGTGCCAGCAGCTTAGGGTATAGGCTTGGACTAGGGGACTATGGCTACACCTTC.

This clonotype was found many times. The rearrangement joins TRBV2 to TRBJ1-5, with D unclear. V shed 0 bases and J shed 4 bases, with 7 bases lying between them. This CDR3 has 14 residues. Germline assignment: CDR1 SNHLY and CDR2 FYNNEI. The CDR3 DNA is TGTGCCAGCAGTGAAGCGTCGGAGAATCAGCCCCAGCATTTT. Translation: CASSEASENQPQHF.

V gene TRBV7-2 combines with J gene TRBJ2-7; 9 nucleotides line up with TRBD2. CDR3 length equals 15 residues. With V trimmed by 5 bases and J by 4 bases, 9 bases remained unmatched. Germline values: CDR1 SGHTA, CDR2 FQGNSA. The CDR3 reads CASSPSRLADYEQYF. The DNA for the CDR3 is TGTGCCAGCAGCCCTTCCCGACTAGCGGATTACGAGCAGTACTTC.

The chain combines TRBV28 with TRBJ2-1; TRBD1 aligns across 8 bases. CDR1 is MDHEN, CDR2 SYDVKM, per germline. The J segment lost 7 bases and the V segment lost 6 bases, leaving 14 bases of the junction unmatched. This CDR3 region has 16 residues. The CDR3 reads CASRVMDRASINEQFF. CDR3 sequence (DNA): TGTGCCAGCAGGGTGATGGACAGGGCTAGTATTAATGAGCAGTTCTTC.

This clonotype was counted between two and nine times. The chain combines TRBV27 with TRBJ2-5; no reliable D call. With 7 bases removed from V and 5 bases from J, the gap between germline ends came to 8 bases. The CDR3 is 11 residues long. Germline V gene sequence: CDR1 MNHEY, CDR2 SMNVEV (reference sequence). Here the CDR3 reads CASTCAETQYF. The DNA of the CDR3 is TGTGCCAGCACCTGCGCGGAGACCCAGTACTTC.

Many counts were recorded for this clonotype. This chain connects TRBV7-2 to TRBJ2-7; D is unresolved. CDR3 length: 13 residues. Trimming left V 3 bases short and J 1 base short, with 7 bases between. Germline CDR1 SGHTA, CDR2 FQGNSA. CDR3 in amino acids: CASSFAVSYEQYF. In nucleotides, the CDR3 is TGTGCCAGCAGCTTCGCCGTATCCTACGAGCAGTACTTC.

Ten or more counts support this clonotype. J is TRBJ2-5 and V is TRBV18; D might be TRBD1 (6 bases). Trimming shortened V by 5 bases and J by 2 bases, and 9 bases separated the two germline ends. The CDR3 consists of 13 residues. Germline V lookup: CDR1 KGHSH, CDR2 LQKENI. In DNA form, the CDR3 reads TGTGCCAGCTCATTCCAGGGGCAAGAGACCCAGTACTTC. Amino acid sequence: CASSFQGQETQYF.